A selection of T cell receptor beta chains follows, all from one sample in a study of T cell repertoires in cytomegalovirus infection. In TCRdb, the reads were re-called with MiXCR into one record per CDR3 protein. The table includes roughly 500,000 distinct CDR3 sequences, under 55% detected once. No antigens are known for them. The material was cultured PBMCs, obtained from culture after CMV antigen stimulation. The origin of the receptors is a human donor in good health (CMV status not recorded). Some clones in this sample may be carry-over from other donors' samples. CDR3s include the opening cysteine and the closing phenylalanine or tryptophan. D genes are given only for firm matches. Expanded clones get a size class; other rows say once, few or many, or leave the size out.

CDR3aa,CDR3nt,d_gene,abundance,v_gene,j_gene
CASRAWGQSSYEQYF,TGTGCCAGCAGGGCCTGGGGGCAGAGCTCCTACGAGCAGTACTTC,NA,NA,TRBV2,TRBJ2-7
CASSARGPERYF,TGTGCCAGCAGCGCCAGGGGACCTGAACGGTATTTT,NA,few,TRBV7-9,TRBJ2-3
CASSIGPMNTEAFF,TGTGCCAGCAGCATCGGACCAATGAACACTGAAGCTTTCTTT,NA,few,TRBV7-2,TRBJ1-1
CASSLAAGGTEAFF,TGTGCCAGCAGCTTAGCGGCAGGGGGCACTGAAGCTTTCTTT,TRBD1,many,TRBV7-2,TRBJ1-1
CASLGGAGEKLFF,TGTGCCAGCCTTGGAGGGGCTGGTGAAAAACTGTTTTTT,NA,few,TRBV6-1,TRBJ1-4
CASLTAAGYEQYF,TGTGCCAGCCTCACCGCCGCCGGATACGAGCAGTACTTC,NA,NA,TRBV28,TRBJ2-7
CASSLTGQGEETQYF,TGTGCCAGCAGCTTAACTGGACAGGGAGAGGAGACCCAGTACTTC,TRBD1,NA,TRBV7-9,TRBJ2-5
CASSLASAGEQYF,TGTGCCAGCAGCTTAGCTAGTGCAGGCGAGCAGTACTTC,NA,NA,TRBV7-6,TRBJ2-7
CASSPGTGVGETQYF,TGTGCCAGCAGCCCGGGGACAGGGGTTGGGGAGACCCAGTACTTC,TRBD1,NA,TRBV7-2,TRBJ2-5
CASGGETPYNEQFF,TGTGCCAGCGGGGGGGAGACCCCTTACAATGAGCAGTTCTTC,TRBD2,NA,TRBV6-1,TRBJ2-1
CSARDTSGGFDEQYF,TGCAGTGCTAGAGACACTAGCGGGGGGTTCGACGAGCAGTACTTC,TRBD2,NA,TRBV20-1,TRBJ2-7
CASSLEGDISGYTF,TGTGCCAGCAGCTTAGAGGGGGACATCTCTGGCTACACCTTC,NA,NA,TRBV11-2,TRBJ1-2
CASSNRDLIMVEQYF,TGTGCCAGCAGCAATCGGGACCTGATAATGGTCGAGCAGTACTTC,NA,few,TRBV7-2,TRBJ2-7
CASSQAGTVSGYTF,TGTGCCAGCAGCCAAGCCGGGACAGTTAGTGGCTACACCTTC,TRBD1,few,TRBV2,TRBJ1-2
CASSVDRYQETQYF,TGTGCCAGCAGCGTTGACAGGTACCAAGAGACCCAGTACTTC,NA,many,TRBV7-2,TRBJ2-5